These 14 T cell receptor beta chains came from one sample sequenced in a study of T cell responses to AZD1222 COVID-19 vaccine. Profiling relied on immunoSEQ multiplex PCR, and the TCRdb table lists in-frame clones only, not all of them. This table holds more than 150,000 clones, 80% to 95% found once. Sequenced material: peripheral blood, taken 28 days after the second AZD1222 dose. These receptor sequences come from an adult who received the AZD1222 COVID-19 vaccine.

The CDR3 loop is CASSPTLIRGKDNQPQHF. CDR3 nucleotides: TGCGCCAGCAGCCCCACCCTGATACGGGGGAAGGACAATCAGCCCCAGCATTTT. V usage is TRBV4-1 and J usage is TRBJ1-5; TRBD1 is a possible D gene (5 bases). The CDR3 length is 18 residues. Trimming shortened V by 4 bases and J by 3 bases, and 22 bases separated the two germline ends. Per germline, CDR1 MGHRA and CDR2 YSYEKL.

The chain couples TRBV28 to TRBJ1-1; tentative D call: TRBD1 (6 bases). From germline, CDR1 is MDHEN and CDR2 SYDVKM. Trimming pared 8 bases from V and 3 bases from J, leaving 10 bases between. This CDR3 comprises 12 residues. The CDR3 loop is CASRAGDTEAFF. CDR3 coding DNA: TGTGCCAGCCGCGCAGGGGACACTGAAGCTTTCTTT.

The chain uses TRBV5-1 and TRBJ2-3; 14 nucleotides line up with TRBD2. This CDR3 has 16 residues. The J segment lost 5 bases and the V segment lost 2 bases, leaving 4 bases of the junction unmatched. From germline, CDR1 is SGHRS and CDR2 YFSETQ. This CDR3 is CASSLRGTSGGDTQYF. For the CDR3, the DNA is TGCGCCAGCAGCTTACGCGGGACTAGCGGGGGAGATACGCAGTATTTT. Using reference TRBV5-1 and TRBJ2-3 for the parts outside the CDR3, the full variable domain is KAGVTQTPRYLIKTRGQQVTLSCSPISGHRSVSWYQQTPGQGLQFLFEYFSETQRNKGNFPGRFSGRQFSNSRSEMNVSTLELGDSALYLCASSLRGTSGGDTQYFGPGTRLTVL.

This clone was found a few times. Here the CDR3 reads CASSQDLNTEAFF. DNA for the CDR3: TGTGCCAGCAGCCAAGATCTAAACACTGAAGCTTTCTTT. This chain links TRBV14 with TRBJ1-1, with D hard to call. V was cut by 0 bases and J by 2 bases, with 4 bases left in between. The CDR3 is 13 amino acids. Germline V gene data show CDR1 as SGHDN and CDR2 as FVKESK.

This CDR3 reads CASSFSVRETQYF. For the CDR3, the DNA is TGTGCCAGCAGCTTTAGTGTCAGGGAGACCCAGTACTTC. The chain recombines TRBV9 with TRBJ2-5; D is ambiguous. V was cut by 4 bases and J by 5 bases, with 12 bases left in between. The germline gives CDR1 SGDLS, CDR2 YYNGEE. The length of the CDR3 is 13 residues.

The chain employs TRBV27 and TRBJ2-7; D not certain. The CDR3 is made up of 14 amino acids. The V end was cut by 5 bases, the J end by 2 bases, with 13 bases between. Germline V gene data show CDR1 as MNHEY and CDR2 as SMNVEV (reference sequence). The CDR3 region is CASSPTGVPYEQYF. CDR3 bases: TGTGCCAGCAGTCCGACGGGCGTTCCCTACGAGCAGTACTTC.

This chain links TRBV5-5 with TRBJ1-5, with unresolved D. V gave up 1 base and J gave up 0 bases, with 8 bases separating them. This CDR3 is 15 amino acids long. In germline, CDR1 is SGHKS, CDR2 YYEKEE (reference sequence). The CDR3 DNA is TGTGCCAGCAGCTTGAACGGGCATAGCAATCAGCCCCAGCATTTT. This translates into CASSLNGHSNQPQHF.

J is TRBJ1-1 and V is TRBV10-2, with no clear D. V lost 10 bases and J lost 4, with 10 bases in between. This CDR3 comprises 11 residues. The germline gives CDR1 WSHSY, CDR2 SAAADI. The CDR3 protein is CANPLGTEAFF. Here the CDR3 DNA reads TGCGCCAACCCCTTAGGCACTGAAGCTTTCTTT.

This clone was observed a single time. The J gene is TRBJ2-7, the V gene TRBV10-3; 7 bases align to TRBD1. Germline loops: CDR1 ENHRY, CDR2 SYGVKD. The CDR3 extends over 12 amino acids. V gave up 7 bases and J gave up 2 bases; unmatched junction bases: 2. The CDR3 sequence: CAIKTGTYEQYF. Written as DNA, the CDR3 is TGTGCCATCAAGACAGGGACCTACGAGCAGTACTTC.

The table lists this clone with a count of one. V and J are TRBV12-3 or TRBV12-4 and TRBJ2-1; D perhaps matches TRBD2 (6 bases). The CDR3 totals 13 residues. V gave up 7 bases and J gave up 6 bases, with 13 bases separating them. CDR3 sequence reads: CASTLTSFNEQFF. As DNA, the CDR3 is TGTGCCAGCACCTTGACTAGTTTCAATGAGCAGTTCTTC.

The CDR3, as DNA: TGTGCCAGCACCCCCACCCGGCAGAACACTGAAGCTTTCTTT. It translates to CASTPTRQNTEAFF. The chain links TRBV6-2 or TRBV6-3 to TRBJ1-1; D gene uncertain. In germline, CDR1 is MNHEY, CDR2 SVGEGT. Trimming pared 7 bases from V and 1 base from J, leaving 13 bases between. CDR3 length equals 14 residues.

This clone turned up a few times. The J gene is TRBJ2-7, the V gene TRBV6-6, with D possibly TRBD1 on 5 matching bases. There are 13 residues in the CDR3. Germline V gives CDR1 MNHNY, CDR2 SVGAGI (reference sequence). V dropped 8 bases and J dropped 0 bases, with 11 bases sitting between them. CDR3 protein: CASLEQGSYEQYF. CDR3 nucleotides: TGTGCCAGCCTAGAGCAGGGCTCCTACGAGCAGTACTTC.

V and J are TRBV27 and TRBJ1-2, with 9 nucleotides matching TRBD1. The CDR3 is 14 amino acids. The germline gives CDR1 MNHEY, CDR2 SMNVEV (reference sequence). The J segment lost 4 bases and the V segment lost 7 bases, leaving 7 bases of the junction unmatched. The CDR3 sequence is CASTPGGQGYGYTF. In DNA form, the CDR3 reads TGTGCCAGCACCCCTGGGGGACAGGGCTATGGCTACACCTTC.

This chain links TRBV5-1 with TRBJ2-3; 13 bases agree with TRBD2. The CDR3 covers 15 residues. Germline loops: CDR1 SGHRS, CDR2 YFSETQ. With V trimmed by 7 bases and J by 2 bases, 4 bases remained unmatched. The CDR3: CASCTSGGATDTQYF. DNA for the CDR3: TGCGCCAGCTGCACTAGCGGGGGGGCCACAGATACGCAGTATTTT.